This TCR beta chain was profiled in a study of blood T cell repertoires in COVID-19. Study-wide background: Samples came from the United States, Italy and Spain, spanning acute and convalescent COVID-19. In each case, the material was cDNA or gDNA derived from T cells, B-cell-depleted T cells, or PBMCs.

Individuals drawn from around 25 US areas were roughly 18 to 100 years old. The recovered donors of Cohort 3 showed two negative PCRs, clearance, or symptom resolution. The sample holds a few counts of this clone. The CDR3 extends over 13 amino acids. V was pared by 2 bases and J by 12 bases, with 11 bases between. CDR1 is SEHNR, CDR2 FQNEAQ, per germline (reference sequence). Generated by immunoSEQ multiplex PCR, the TCRdb table keeps only in-frame clones and is missing some. The table records about 130,000 clones, about four fifths of them present only once. Sequencing input: PBMCs or T cells enriched from blood (not recorded which). The rearrangement links TRBV7-9 to TRBJ1-6; D is ambiguous. This clonotype originated in a man aged 45 to 65 who had recovered from COVID-19. The CDR3 region has the DNA TGTGCCAGCAGCTTATTGGGCTTTGAACCCCTCCACTTT. It specifies CASSLLGFEPLHF. The full variable domain, rest sourced from reference TRBV7-9 and TRBJ1-6, is DTGVSQNPRHKITKRGQNVTFRCDPISEHNRLYWYRQTLGQGPEFLTYFQNEAQLEKSRLLSDRFSAERPKGSFSTLEIQRTEQGDSAMYLCASSLLGFEPLHFGNGTRLTVT.